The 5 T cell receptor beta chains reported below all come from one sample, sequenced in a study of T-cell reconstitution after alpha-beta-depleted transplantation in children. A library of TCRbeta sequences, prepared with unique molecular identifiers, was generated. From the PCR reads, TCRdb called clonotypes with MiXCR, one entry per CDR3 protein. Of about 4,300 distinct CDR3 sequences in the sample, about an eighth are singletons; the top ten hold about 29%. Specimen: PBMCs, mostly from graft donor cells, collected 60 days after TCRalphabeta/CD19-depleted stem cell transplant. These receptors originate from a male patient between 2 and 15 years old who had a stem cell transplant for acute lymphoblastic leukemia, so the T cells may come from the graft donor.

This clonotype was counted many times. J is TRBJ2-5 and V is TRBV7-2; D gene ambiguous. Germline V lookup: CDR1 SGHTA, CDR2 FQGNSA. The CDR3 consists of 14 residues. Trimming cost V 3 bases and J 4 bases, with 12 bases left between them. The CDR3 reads CASSFHSALETQYF. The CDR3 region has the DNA TGTGCCAGCAGCTTCCACTCCGCGTTAGAGACCCAGTACTTC.

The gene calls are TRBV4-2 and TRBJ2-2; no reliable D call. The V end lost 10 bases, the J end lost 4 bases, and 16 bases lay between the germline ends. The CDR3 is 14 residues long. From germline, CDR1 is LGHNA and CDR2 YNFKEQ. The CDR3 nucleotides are TGTGCCATCGGCCCCGGGCCACTCACCGGGGAGCTGTTTTTT. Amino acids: CAIGPGPLTGELFF.

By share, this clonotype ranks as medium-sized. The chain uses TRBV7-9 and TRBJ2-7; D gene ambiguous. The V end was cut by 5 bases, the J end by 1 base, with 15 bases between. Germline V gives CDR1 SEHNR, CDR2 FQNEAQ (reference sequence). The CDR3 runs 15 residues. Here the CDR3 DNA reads TGTGCCAGCAGCCCCCCCGGAGCTTTTTCCTACGAGCAGTACTTC. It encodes CASSPPGAFSYEQYF.

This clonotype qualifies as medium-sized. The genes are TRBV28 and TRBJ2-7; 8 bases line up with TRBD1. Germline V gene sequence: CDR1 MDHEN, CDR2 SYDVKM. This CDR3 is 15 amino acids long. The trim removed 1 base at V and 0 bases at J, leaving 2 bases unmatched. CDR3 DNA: TGTGCCAGCAGTTTATCGGGACAGGCCTCCTACGAGCAGTACTTC. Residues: CASSLSGQASYEQYF.

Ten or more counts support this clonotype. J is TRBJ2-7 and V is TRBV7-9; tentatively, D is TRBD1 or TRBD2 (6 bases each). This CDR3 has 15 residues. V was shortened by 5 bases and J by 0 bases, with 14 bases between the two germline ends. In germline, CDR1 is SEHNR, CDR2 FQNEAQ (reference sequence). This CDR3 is CASSPSRGGSYEQYF. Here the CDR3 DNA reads TGTGCCAGCAGCCCGAGCAGGGGAGGCTCCTACGAGCAGTACTTC.